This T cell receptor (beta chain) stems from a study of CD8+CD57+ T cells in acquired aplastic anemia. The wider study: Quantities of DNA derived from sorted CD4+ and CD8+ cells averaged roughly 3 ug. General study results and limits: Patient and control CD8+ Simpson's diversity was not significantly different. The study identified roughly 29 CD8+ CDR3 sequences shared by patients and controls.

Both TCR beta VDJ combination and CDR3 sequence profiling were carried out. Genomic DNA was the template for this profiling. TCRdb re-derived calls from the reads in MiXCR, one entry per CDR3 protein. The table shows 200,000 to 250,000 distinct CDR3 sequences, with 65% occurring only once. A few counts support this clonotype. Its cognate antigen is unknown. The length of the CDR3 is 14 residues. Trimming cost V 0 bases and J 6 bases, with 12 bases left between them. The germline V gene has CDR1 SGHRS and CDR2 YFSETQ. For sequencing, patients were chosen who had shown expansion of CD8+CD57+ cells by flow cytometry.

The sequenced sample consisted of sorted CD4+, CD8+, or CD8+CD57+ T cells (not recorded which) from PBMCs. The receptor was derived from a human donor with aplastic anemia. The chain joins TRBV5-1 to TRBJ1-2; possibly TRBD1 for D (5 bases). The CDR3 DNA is TGCGCCAGCAGCTTGGAAGGGGACGAAAATGGCTACACCTTC. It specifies CASSLEGDENGYTF. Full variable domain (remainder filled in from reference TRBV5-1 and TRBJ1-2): KAGVTQTPRYLIKTRGQQVTLSCSPISGHRSVSWYQQTPGQGLQFLFEYFSETQRNKGNFPGRFSGRQFSNSRSEMNVSTLELGDSALYLCASSLEGDENGYTFGSGTRLTVV.